This TCR beta chain was documented in a study of pediatric ulcerative colitis. Study conclusions and caveats: Compared with controls, ulcerative colitis showed greater blood-rectum clone sharing. Blood samples from a couple of patients yielded substantially fewer templates and were excluded from blood-rectal overlap analysis.

Comment on this clone: Its matching antigen is unknown.

Sequencing was at survey level. Sequencing was performed with immunoSEQ multiplex PCR; in TCRdb, only in-frame clones are kept and a portion is missing. The sample consists of approximately 38,000 clones, roughly 70% of them appearing once. One to two pinch biopsies were taken from the rectum during colonoscopy. CDR3 size: 14 residues. Deletions cut 7 bases from V and 4 bases from J, with 16 bases between. Germline-derived CDR1 and CDR2 are SNHLY and FYNNEI. This TCR came from a boy aged 5-17 years with severe ulcerative colitis. Sequenced: gut tissue. The chain links TRBV2 to TRBJ1-2; TRBD1 is a possible D gene (6 bases). The CDR3 protein is CASTSLTGRYGYTF. The CDR3 DNA reads TGTGCCAGCACTTCTCTGACAGGTCGCTATGGCTACACCTTC. Looking up the rest from reference TRBV2 and TRBJ1-2 gives the full variable domain: EPEVTQTPSHQVTQMGQEVILRCVPISNHLYFYWYRQILGQKVEFLVSFYNNEISEKSEIFDDQFSVERPDGSNFTLKIRSTKLEDSAMYFCASTSLTGRYGYTFGSGTRLTVV.